The 17 T cell receptor beta chains in this list originate from one sample, sequenced in a study of blood T cells in healthy people across ages. A second PCR, run for about 7 to 11 cycles, used a sample-barcoded 5' primer plus a J-beta primer mix. TCRdb recomputed calls from the 5' RACE reads with MiXCR, one row per CDR3 protein. In the table there are about 1.8 million distinct CDR3 sequences, about 49% of which are singletons. The sequencing input was blood. These receptors came from a woman aged 40-49 years in good health.

This chain joins TRBV7-9 and TRBJ2-1; 7 nucleotides agree with TRBD2. CDR1 SEHNR and CDR2 FQNEAQ come from the germline V gene (reference sequence). The CDR3 is 13 residues long. With V trimmed by 5 bases and J by 10 bases, 8 bases remained unmatched. The CDR3 DNA follows: TGTGCCAGCAGCGCACGACGGGACTACGAGCAGTTCTTC. Translated: CASSARRDYEQFF.

This chain connects TRBV24-1 to TRBJ2-5; 7 nucleotides agree with TRBD1. The J segment lost 4 bases and the V segment lost 3 bases, leaving 1 base of the junction unmatched. CDR3 length: 13 residues. Germline CDR1 reads KGHDR; CDR2 reads SFDVKD. CDR3 region: CATSDTGVETQYF. CDR3 DNA sequence: TGTGCCACCAGTGATACAGGGGTAGAGACCCAGTACTTC.

Concerning this clonotype itself: At one boundary the junction diverges from the germline segment, which might be a read error. This chain connects TRBV20-1 to TRBJ2-7; no definite D call. CDR1 DFQATT and CDR2 SNEGSKA come from the germline V gene (reference sequence). The CDR3 runs to 16 residues. CDR3 bases: TGCAGTGCTAGAGGTCTAGGCCCACTTTCTTCCTACGAGCGGTACTTC. Translating it yields CSARGLGPLSSYERYF.

The rearrangement joins TRBV20-1 to TRBJ2-7; D not resolved. Germline values: CDR1 DFQATT, CDR2 SNEGSKA (reference sequence). There are 11 residues in the CDR3. Trimming took 3 bases from V and 5 from J, leaving 8 bases between them. CDR3 sequence reads: CSASVVNEQYF. In DNA form, the CDR3 reads TGCAGTGCTAGTGTTGTCAACGAGCAGTACTTC.

The rearrangement links TRBV4-3 to TRBJ2-5; 8 bases are a match to TRBD2. The ends lost 1 base at V and 8 bases at J; junction bases unmatched: 9. The length of the CDR3 is 15 residues. Germline loops: CDR1 LGHNA, CDR2 YSLEER. As DNA, the CDR3 is TGCGCCAGCAGCCAAGTCTCAGCGGGGGCCGCCACCCAGTACTTC. Its translation: CASSQVSAGAATQYF.

This clonotype was counted between two and nine times. This sequence joins TRBV3-1 and TRBJ2-7; D possibly uses TRBD1 or TRBD2 (6 bases each). This CDR3 region has 16 residues. With 4 bases removed from V and 3 bases from J, the gap between germline ends came to 19 bases. The germline V gene encodes CDR1 LGHDT and CDR2 YNNKEL (reference sequence). The CDR3 DNA follows: TGTGCCAGCAGCCCCCAACTGGGGGGCTTGATCTACGAGCAGTACTTC. This translates into CASSPQLGGLIYEQYF.

In this sample, this clonotype turned up a few times. This chain uses TRBV20-1 with TRBJ2-5; D is perhaps TRBD1 (6 bases). CDR1 and CDR2 from the germline V gene are DFQATT and SNEGSKA (reference sequence). V was pared by 0 bases and J by 2 bases, with 10 bases between. This CDR3 comprises 14 residues. Here the CDR3 reads CSARETTGQETQYF. The CDR3 region has the DNA TGCAGTGCTAGAGAGACGACAGGACAAGAGACCCAGTACTTC.

This chain links TRBV15 with TRBJ1-2; possible D gene TRBD1, 6 bases. Looked up from germline, CDR1 is LNHNV and CDR2 is YYDKDF (reference sequence). The CDR3 covers 14 residues. V lost 3 bases, J lost 7 bases, and 15 bases lay in between. The CDR3 loop reads CATSRGRQVSGYTF. The CDR3 DNA is TGTGCCACCAGCAGGGGAAGACAGGTATCTGGCTACACCTTC.

The table lists this clonotype with a few counts. In DNA, the CDR3 is TGCAGTGCTAGGAACCTAGCGGGGGTTGCCACAGATACGCAGTATTTT. This codes for CSARNLAGVATDTQYF. The chain is built from TRBV20-1 and TRBJ2-3; TRBD2 matches 10 bases. Germline CDR1 DFQATT, CDR2 SNEGSKA (reference sequence). V was pared by 3 bases and J by 2 bases, with 8 bases of the junction left unmatched. CDR3 size: 16 residues.

V is TRBV5-6 and J is TRBJ2-1; D may be TRBD1 or TRBD2 (6 bases each). CDR3 size: 11 residues. Germline V lookup: CDR1 SGHDT, CDR2 YYEEEE. The germline V and J ends were trimmed by 2 bases and 15 bases, with 12 bases remaining between them. In nucleotides, the CDR3 is TGTGCCAGCAGCTTAGGGGGGACTGGGTTCTTC. As protein: CASSLGGTGFF.

The chain recombines TRBV7-2 with TRBJ1-5; no reliable D call. V was clipped by 3 bases and J by 6 bases, with 6 bases between them. Germline V gene sequence: CDR1 SGHTA, CDR2 FQGNSA. This CDR3 is built from 12 residues. The CDR3 spells CASSFIGQPQHF. The CDR3 DNA follows: TGTGCCAGCAGCTTCATTGGTCAGCCCCAGCATTTT.

The CDR3 protein is CASSLVPGVHNEQFF. The CDR3 coding sequence is TGCGCCAGCAGCTTGGTCCCAGGGGTCCACAATGAGCAGTTCTTC. The chain is built from TRBV5-1 and TRBJ2-1; D is possibly TRBD1 (6 bases). CDR1 is SGHRS and CDR2 is YFSETQ in the germline V gene. V was cut by 0 bases and J by 5 bases, with 12 bases left in between. The CDR3 consists of 15 residues.

The V gene is TRBV15, the J gene TRBJ2-4; D unclear. The CDR3 covers 11 residues. From germline, CDR1 is LNHNV and CDR2 YYDKDF (reference sequence). Trimming stripped 4 bases from V and 5 bases from J, with 3 bases between. Here the CDR3 reads CATSKENIQYF. The CDR3, as DNA: TGTGCCACCAGCAAGGAAAACATTCAGTACTTC.

The chain links TRBV4-2 to TRBJ2-3; maybe TRBD2 (5 bases). Trimming took off 3 bases at V and 6 bases at J, with 7 bases between the two ends. CDR1 and CDR2 (germline): LGHNA, YNFKEQ. There are 12 residues in the CDR3. The CDR3 DNA reads as TGTGCCAGCAGCCAGGAGGACGATACGCAGTATTTT. It encodes CASSQEDDTQYF.

V and J are TRBV5-1 and TRBJ2-7; 7 bases align to TRBD1. The CDR3 has 15 amino acids. V lost 1 base, J lost 1 base, and 5 bases stayed unmatched. From germline, CDR1 is SGHRS and CDR2 YFSETQ. CDR3 nucleotides: TGCGCCAGCAGCTTGTTAGGACAGGTGTCCTACGAGCAGTACTTC. Amino acids: CASSLLGQVSYEQYF.

This clonotype was seen only once. The chain couples TRBV12-3 or TRBV12-4 to TRBJ2-1, with 7 bases that match TRBD2. This CDR3 comprises 16 residues. The J segment lost 9 bases and the V segment lost 3 bases, leaving 14 bases of the junction unmatched. The CDR3 is CASSLAPGEGRSEQFF. The CDR3 nucleotides read TGTGCCAGCAGTTTGGCCCCCGGGGAGGGGAGAAGTGAGCAGTTCTTC.

The rearrangement uses TRBV3-1 and TRBJ2-7, with D tentatively TRBD1 or TRBD2 (7 bases each). CDR1 is LGHDT, CDR2 YNNKEL, per germline (reference sequence). This CDR3 contains 13 residues. The V end lost 3 bases, the J end lost 5 bases, and 11 bases lay between the germline ends. The CDR3, as DNA: TGTGCCAGCAGCCAGTCAGGGGGGGACGAGCAGTACTTC. This codes for CASSQSGGDEQYF.